The 21 T cell receptor beta chains below all came from one sample that was sequenced in a study of cytomegalovirus exposure and HLA in healthy donors (dated by TCRdb to 2016 to 2017). The method was the immunoSEQ multiplex PCR assay. For the multiplex PCR, a mixture combining 60 forward primers for TCR Vbeta segments and 13 reverse primers for TCR Jbeta segments was used. Sourced from immuneACCESS, this table was stored by TCRdb with only in-frame sequences that have V and J called. A share of the clones is absent; for the studies checked, an unresolved V gene accounts for under half, and the remainder has no known explanation. A total of around 170,000 clones appear in this sample, 71% of them only once. More than 1.3% of the sample is held by the ten biggest clonotypes. Sequenced: PBMCs. These TCRs come from a girl aged 5-17 years in good health and CMV-seronegative.

This clone was observed a single time. V and J are TRBV14 and TRBJ2-7; unclear D gene. CDR3 length: 16 amino acids. V was trimmed by 2 bases and J by 1 base, leaving 15 bases between them. CDR1 is SGHDN, CDR2 FVKESK, per germline. CDR3 coding DNA: TGTGCCAGCAGCCAAAAATCGGTTCTCTTTTCCTACGAGCAGTACTTC. Protein: CASSQKSVLFSYEQYF.

In the case of this clone: Other DNA sequences in the sample encode the same CDR3. This sequence joins TRBV10-3 and TRBJ1-2; 7 bases fit TRBD1. Germline-derived CDR1 and CDR2 are ENHRY and SYGVKD. The ends lost 3 bases at V and 5 bases at J; junction bases unmatched: 3. The CDR3 has 13 amino acids. CDR3 nucleotides: TGTGCCATCAGTGAATCGACAGGGTATGGCTACACCTTC. It translates to CAISESTGYGYTF.

The rearrangement uses TRBV4-2 and TRBJ2-1; weak D call: TRBD1 (5 bases). V shed 0 bases and J shed 4 bases, with 25 bases lying between them. CDR3 size: 20 residues. CDR1 is LGHNA, CDR2 YNFKEQ, per germline. As DNA, the CDR3 is TGTGCCAGCAGCCAAGAGGGTGGGCGGACAATTGGGTGGAGATACAATGAGCAGTTCTTC. This sequence encodes CASSQEGGRTIGWRYNEQFF.

The rearrangement joins TRBV9 to TRBJ1-2; the match to TRBD1 covers 7 bases. V shed 4 bases, J shed 2 bases, and the junction held 5 bases outside the gene matches. Germline loops: CDR1 SGDLS, CDR2 YYNGEE. The CDR3 is 14 residues long. CDR3 coding DNA: TGTGCCAGCAGCCGTCAGGGGGGCAACTATGGCTACACCTTC. Protein: CASSRQGGNYGYTF.

The genes are TRBV2 and TRBJ1-1; no clear D gene. CDR1 and CDR2 (germline): SNHLY, FYNNEI. CDR3 length equals 13 residues. V lost 6 bases, J lost 7 bases, and 15 bases lay in between. The CDR3 nucleotides read TGTGCCAGCAGGACACACGGTCGAGATGAAGCTTTCTTT. It codes for CASRTHGRDEAFF.

This clone was picked up a small number of times. This chain joins TRBV27 and TRBJ1-1; D might be TRBD1 (5 bases). The V end was cut by 0 bases, the J end by 1 base, with 9 bases between. The CDR3 covers 15 residues. Germline V CDR1 and CDR2: MNHEY, SMNVEV (reference sequence). The CDR3 nucleotides are TGTGCCAGCAGTTTATCCTGGGGGGGGAACACTGAAGCTTTCTTT. Translation: CASSLSWGGNTEAFF.

This clone occurred a few times. The CDR3 nucleotides are TGTGCCATCAGTGAGACTAGTCCGAACAATCAGCCCCAGCATTTT. As protein: CAISETSPNNQPQHF. The V and J genes are TRBV10-3 and TRBJ1-5, with no clear D. The CDR3 spans 15 residues. V lost 2 bases to trimming and J lost 3 bases, with 11 bases between them. Germline V gene sequence: CDR1 ENHRY, CDR2 SYGVKD.

The chain uses TRBV6-5 and TRBJ2-7; tentative D call: TRBD1 (7 bases). Germline V gene lookup returns CDR1 MNHEY and CDR2 SVGAGI. There are 13 residues in the CDR3. V was trimmed by 5 bases and J by 7 bases, leaving 15 bases between them. The CDR3: CASSPTPGGEQYF. The DNA for the CDR3 is TGTGCCAGCAGTCCTACTCCAGGGGGGGAGCAGTACTTC.

The V and J genes are TRBV2 and TRBJ1-6; 7 positions match TRBD1. Trimming took 7 bases from V and 5 from J; bases not matched to a gene: 2. The germline gives CDR1 SNHLY, CDR2 FYNNEI. The CDR3 contains 13 residues. The CDR3 DNA reads TGTGCCAGCATCCAGGGGGATAATTCACCCCTCCACTTT. Amino acid sequence: CASIQGDNSPLHF. Combining the CDR3 with reference TRBV2 and TRBJ1-6 gives the whole variable domain EPEVTQTPSHQVTQMGQEVILRCVPISNHLYFYWYRQILGQKVEFLVSFYNNEISEKSEIFDDQFSVERPDGSNFTLKIRSTKLEDSAMYFCASIQGDNSPLHFGNGTRLTVT.

This chain links TRBV27 with TRBJ1-2, with 7 bases that match TRBD1. Germline V gene lookup returns CDR1 MNHEY and CDR2 SMNVEV (reference sequence). The J segment lost 8 bases and the V segment lost 8 bases, leaving 8 bases of the junction unmatched. The CDR3 totals 12 residues. The CDR3 is CASGLTGDGYTF. CDR3 bases: TGTGCCAGCGGCCTCACAGGGGACGGCTACACCTTC.

As regards this clone: Other DNA sequences in the same sample also yield this CDR3. This chain connects TRBV18 to TRBJ2-5; TRBD1 aligns across 7 bases. Unmatched junction bases numbered 0, after V lost 3 bases and J lost 5 bases. This CDR3 is 12 amino acids long. Germline loops: CDR1 KGHSH, CDR2 LQKENI. The CDR3 region is CASSPTGETQYF. Written as DNA, the CDR3 is TGTGCCAGCTCACCGACAGGGGAGACCCAGTACTTC.

This clone is a singleton in its sample. The V call is TRBV7-3, the J call TRBJ2-5, with no clear D. The last part of the DNA fits TRBJ2-7 better; the J call may be wrong. The CDR3 is 11 residues long. Germline V gene data show CDR1 as SGHTA and CDR2 as FQGTGA. The CDR3 nucleotides read TGTGCCAGCAGCTCAACCTACGAGCAGTACTTC. Protein: CASSSTYEQYF.

The genes are TRBV6-5 and TRBJ1-2, with TRBD1 matching 11 bases. The J segment lost 5 bases and the V segment lost 6 bases, leaving 5 bases of the junction unmatched. This CDR3 contains 14 residues. CDR1 is MNHEY and CDR2 is SVGAGI in the germline V gene. CDR3 nucleotides: TGTGCCAGCAGGGGACAGGGGGTGGAATATGGCTACACCTTC. This encodes CASRGQGVEYGYTF.

The rearrangement joins TRBV5-1 to TRBJ2-7; D may be TRBD1 (6 bases). There are 15 residues in the CDR3. Looked up from germline, CDR1 is SGHRS and CDR2 is YFSETQ. V lost 1 base and J 2 bases, leaving 13 bases between the germline ends. The CDR3 spells CASSLPGQLAYEQYF. CDR3 bases: TGCGCCAGCAGCTTGCCCGGACAGCTTGCCTACGAGCAGTACTTC.

The V gene is TRBV7-9, the J gene TRBJ1-6, with D possibly TRBD1 on 5 matching bases. This CDR3 contains 14 residues. V lost 5 bases, J lost 8 bases, and 13 bases lay in between. Germline V gene lookup returns CDR1 SEHNR and CDR2 FQNEAQ (reference sequence). The DNA of the CDR3 is TGTGCCAGCAGCATACAGGAATCCCATTCACCCCTCCACTTT. Translating gives CASSIQESHSPLHF.

The chain joins TRBV7-9 to TRBJ2-7; D is possibly TRBD1 (6 bases). Germline lookup yields CDR1 SEHNR and CDR2 FQNEAQ (reference sequence). The CDR3 loop spans 14 amino acids. The germline V and J ends were trimmed by 3 bases and 1 base, with 10 bases remaining between them. CDR3 region: CASSFDRPSYEQYF. The CDR3, as DNA: TGTGCCAGCAGCTTCGACAGGCCTTCCTACGAGCAGTACTTC.

V usage is TRBV30 and J usage is TRBJ1-6; weak D call: TRBD1 (5 bases). Germline CDR1 and CDR2: GTSNPN and SVGIG (reference sequence). V shed 7 bases and J shed 0 bases, with 16 bases lying between them. CDR3 length: 16 residues. In DNA, the CDR3 is TGTGCCTCGAGGACGGGAGACAGCTCCTATAATTCACCCCTCCACTTT. Protein product: CASRTGDSSYNSPLHF.

This clone showed up just once. V and J are TRBV10-3 and TRBJ1-1; a weak D match, TRBD1 (5 bases). CDR1 is ENHRY, CDR2 SYGVKD, per germline. The CDR3 runs to 13 residues. The V end lost 0 bases, the J end lost 3 bases, and 5 bases lay between the germline ends. CDR3 protein: CAISESGDTEAFF. CDR3 DNA: TGTGCCATCAGTGAGTCAGGGGACACTGAAGCTTTCTTT.

This clone was seen only a few times. The rearrangement uses TRBV19 and TRBJ2-5, with 12 bases identical to TRBD2. The better agreement between TRBJ2-7 and the DNA end casts doubt on the J call. Germline CDR1 LNHDA, CDR2 SQIVND (reference sequence). The CDR3 loop spans 14 amino acids. DNA for the CDR3: TGTGCCAGTGGATCTAGCGGGGGGGCGTACGAGCAGTACTTC. The encoded protein is CASGSSGGAYEQYF.

The gene calls are TRBV27 and TRBJ1-2; possible D gene TRBD1, 6 bases. The V end was cut by 2 bases, the J end by 4 bases, with 11 bases between. The CDR3 is 14 residues long. Germline lookup yields CDR1 MNHEY and CDR2 SMNVEV (reference sequence). CDR3 nucleotides: TGTGCCAGCAGTTTACAAGGGACAACCTATGGCTACACCTTC. Translation gives CASSLQGTTYGYTF.

This chain joins TRBV2 and TRBJ1-2; D unresolved. The CDR3 covers 13 residues. Germline V gives CDR1 SNHLY, CDR2 FYNNEI. The V and J ends lost 6 bases and 3 bases respectively, with 11 bases between them. The CDR3 loop is CASSPARDYGYTF. CDR3 bases: TGTGCCAGCAGCCCGGCCCGGGACTATGGCTACACCTTC.